This T cell receptor (beta chain) was observed in a study of T cell responses to AZD1222 COVID-19 vaccine. Regarding this clone: Its cognate antigen is unknown.

The protocol was immunoSEQ multiplex PCR, while the TCRdb copy is restricted to in-frame clones and leaves out a portion. The sample has 120,000 or so clones; 90% are singletons. Study results and caveats: Sampling captured repertoires only after the peak T cell response.

The V gene's germline CDR1 is MDHEN and CDR2 SYDVKM. The germline V and J ends were trimmed by 5 bases and 3 bases, with 8 bases remaining between them. The CDR3 loop spans 13 amino acids. The receptor's source is an adult in good health. The sequences come from peripheral blood, collected on day 0 of AZD1222 vaccination. The chain links TRBV28 to TRBJ1-5, with no clear D. CDR3 bases: TGTGCCAGCAGTAGCGGGATCAATCAGCCCCAGCATTTT. This encodes CASSSGINQPQHF.